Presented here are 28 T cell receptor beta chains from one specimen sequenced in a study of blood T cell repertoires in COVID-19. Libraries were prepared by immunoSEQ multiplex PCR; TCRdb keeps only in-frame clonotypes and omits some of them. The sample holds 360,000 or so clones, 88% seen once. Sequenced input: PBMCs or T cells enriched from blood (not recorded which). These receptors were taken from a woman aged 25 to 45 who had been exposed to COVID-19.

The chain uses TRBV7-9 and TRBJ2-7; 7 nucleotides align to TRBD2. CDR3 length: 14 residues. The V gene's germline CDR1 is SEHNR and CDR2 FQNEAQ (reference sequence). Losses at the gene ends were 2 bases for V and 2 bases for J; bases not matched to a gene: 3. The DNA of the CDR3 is TGTGCCAGCAGCTTATCGCTAGCGGCCTACGAGCAGTACTTC. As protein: CASSLSLAAYEQYF.

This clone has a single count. CDR3 DNA: TGTGCCAGCAGTTACTCTTCGGGACAGGCCAATGGCTACACCTTC. Its protein product is CASSYSSGQANGYTF. The chain employs TRBV6-5 and TRBJ1-2, with 8 bases aligning to TRBD1. CDR1 and CDR2 (germline): MNHEY, SVGAGI. The CDR3 covers 15 residues. The J segment lost 6 bases and the V segment lost 0 bases, leaving 6 bases of the junction unmatched.

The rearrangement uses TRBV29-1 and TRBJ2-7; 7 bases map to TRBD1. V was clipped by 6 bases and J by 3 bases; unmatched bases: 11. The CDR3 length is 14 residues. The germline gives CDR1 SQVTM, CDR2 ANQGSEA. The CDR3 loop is CSVAEGQKYYEQYF. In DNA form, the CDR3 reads TGCAGCGTGGCCGAGGGACAGAAGTACTACGAGCAGTACTTC.

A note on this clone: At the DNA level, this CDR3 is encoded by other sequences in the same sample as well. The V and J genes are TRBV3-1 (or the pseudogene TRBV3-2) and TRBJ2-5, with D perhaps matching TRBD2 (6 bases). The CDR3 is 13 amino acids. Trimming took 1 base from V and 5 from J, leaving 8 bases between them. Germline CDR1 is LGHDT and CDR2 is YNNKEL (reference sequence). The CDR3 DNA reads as TGTGCCAGCAGCCAAGGGAGGGTGGAGACCCAGTACTTC. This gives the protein CASSQGRVETQYF.

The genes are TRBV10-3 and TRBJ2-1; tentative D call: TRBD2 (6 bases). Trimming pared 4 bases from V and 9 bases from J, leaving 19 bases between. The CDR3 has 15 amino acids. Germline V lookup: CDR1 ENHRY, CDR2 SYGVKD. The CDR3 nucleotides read TGTGCCATCAGTGGCGGGACGAATGCGACGCGTGAGCAGTTCTTC. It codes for CAISGGTNATREQFF.

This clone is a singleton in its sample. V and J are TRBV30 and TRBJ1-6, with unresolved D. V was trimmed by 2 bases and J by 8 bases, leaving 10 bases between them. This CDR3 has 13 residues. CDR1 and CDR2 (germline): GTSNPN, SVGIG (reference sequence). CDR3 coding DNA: TGTGCCTGGAGTACAGTCTCTGATTCACCCCTCCACTTT. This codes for CAWSTVSDSPLHF.

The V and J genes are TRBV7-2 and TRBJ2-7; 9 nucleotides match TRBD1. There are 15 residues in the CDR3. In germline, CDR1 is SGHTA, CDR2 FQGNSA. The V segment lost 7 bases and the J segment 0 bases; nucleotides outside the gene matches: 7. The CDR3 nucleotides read TGTGCCAGCACCTTCCGGGACAGGGCCTCCTACGAGCAGTACTTC. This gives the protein CASTFRDRASYEQYF.

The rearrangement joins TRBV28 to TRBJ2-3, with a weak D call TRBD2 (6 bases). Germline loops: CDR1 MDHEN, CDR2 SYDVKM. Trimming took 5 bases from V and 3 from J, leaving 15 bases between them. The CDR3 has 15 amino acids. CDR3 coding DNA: TGTGCCAGCAGTCCGACTAGGACATATACAGATACGCAGTATTTT. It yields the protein CASSPTRTYTDTQYF.

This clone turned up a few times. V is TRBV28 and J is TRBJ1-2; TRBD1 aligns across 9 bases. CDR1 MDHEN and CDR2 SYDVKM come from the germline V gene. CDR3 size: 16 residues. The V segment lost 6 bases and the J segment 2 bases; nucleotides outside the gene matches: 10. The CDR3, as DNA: TGTGCCAGCAGCACTTGGGGACAGGGACCGAACTATGGCTACACCTTC. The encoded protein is CASSTWGQGPNYGYTF.

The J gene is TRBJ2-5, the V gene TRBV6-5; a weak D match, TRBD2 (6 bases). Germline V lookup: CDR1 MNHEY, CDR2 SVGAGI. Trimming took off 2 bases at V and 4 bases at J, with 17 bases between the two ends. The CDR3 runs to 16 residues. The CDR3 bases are TGTGCCAGCAGTTACACCACCGCCTGGAGGGTAGAGACCCAGTACTTC. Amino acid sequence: CASSYTTAWRVETQYF.

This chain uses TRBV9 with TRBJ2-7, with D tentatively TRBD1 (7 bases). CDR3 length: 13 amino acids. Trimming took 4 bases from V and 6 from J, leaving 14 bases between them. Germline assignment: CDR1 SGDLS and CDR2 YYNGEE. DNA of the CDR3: TGTGCCAGCAGCTTGGAGGGGGCAGGCGAGCAGTACTTC. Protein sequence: CASSLEGAGEQYF.

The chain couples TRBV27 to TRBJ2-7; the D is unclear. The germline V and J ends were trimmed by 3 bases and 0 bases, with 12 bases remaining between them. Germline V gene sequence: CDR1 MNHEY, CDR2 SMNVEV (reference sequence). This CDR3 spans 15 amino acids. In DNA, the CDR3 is TGTGCCAGCAGTTTCGGTCCGCGAAGCTCCTACGAGCAGTACTTC. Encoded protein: CASSFGPRSSYEQYF.

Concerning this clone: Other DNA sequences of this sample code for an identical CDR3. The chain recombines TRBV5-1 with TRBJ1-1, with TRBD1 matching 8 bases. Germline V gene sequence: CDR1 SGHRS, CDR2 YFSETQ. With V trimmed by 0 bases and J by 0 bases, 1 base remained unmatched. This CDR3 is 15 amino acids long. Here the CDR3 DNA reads TGCGCCAGCAGCTTGGGACAGGGGATGAACACTGAAGCTTTCTTT. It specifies CASSLGQGMNTEAFF.

The CDR3 loop reads CASSLNSLYEQYF. CDR3 sequence (DNA): TGTGCCAGCAGTTTAAACAGCCTCTACGAGCAGTACTTC. This chain uses TRBV12-3 or TRBV12-4 with TRBJ2-7; no definite D call. The V gene lost 2 bases and the J gene lost 3 bases, with 8 bases spanning the gap. The CDR3 consists of 13 residues.

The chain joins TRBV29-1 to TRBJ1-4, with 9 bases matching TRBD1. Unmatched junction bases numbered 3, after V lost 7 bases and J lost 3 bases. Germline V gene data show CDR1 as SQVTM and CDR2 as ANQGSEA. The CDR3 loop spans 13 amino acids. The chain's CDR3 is CSARTGANEKLFF. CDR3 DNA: TGCAGCGCTCGGACAGGGGCTAATGAAAAACTGTTTTTT.

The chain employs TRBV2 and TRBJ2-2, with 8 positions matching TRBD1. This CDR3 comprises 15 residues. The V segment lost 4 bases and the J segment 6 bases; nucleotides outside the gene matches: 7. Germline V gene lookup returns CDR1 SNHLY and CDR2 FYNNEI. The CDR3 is CASSGQGILAGELFF. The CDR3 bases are TGTGCCAGCAGTGGACAGGGGATTCTGGCCGGGGAGCTGTTTTTT.

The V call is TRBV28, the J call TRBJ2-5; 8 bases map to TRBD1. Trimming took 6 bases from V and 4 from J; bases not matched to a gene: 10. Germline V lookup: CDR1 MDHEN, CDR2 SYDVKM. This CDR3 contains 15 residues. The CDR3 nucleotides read TGTGCCAGCAGCTCTGACAGGGGCGGAGGAGAGACCCAGTACTTC. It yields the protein CASSSDRGGGETQYF.

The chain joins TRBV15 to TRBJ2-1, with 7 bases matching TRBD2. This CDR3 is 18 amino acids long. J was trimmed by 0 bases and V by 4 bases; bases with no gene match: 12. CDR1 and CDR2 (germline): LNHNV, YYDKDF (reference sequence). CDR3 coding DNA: TGTGCCACCAGCACTACGTGGTCGCGGGAGTCCTCCTACAATGAGCAGTTCTTC. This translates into CATSTTWSRESSYNEQFF.

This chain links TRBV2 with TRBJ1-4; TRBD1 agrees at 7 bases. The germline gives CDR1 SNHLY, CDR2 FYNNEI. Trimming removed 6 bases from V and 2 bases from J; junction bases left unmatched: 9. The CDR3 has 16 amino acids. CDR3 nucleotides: TGTGCCAGCAGCAGACAGGGTTGGGCTACTAATGAAAAACTGTTTTTT. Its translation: CASSRQGWATNEKLFF.

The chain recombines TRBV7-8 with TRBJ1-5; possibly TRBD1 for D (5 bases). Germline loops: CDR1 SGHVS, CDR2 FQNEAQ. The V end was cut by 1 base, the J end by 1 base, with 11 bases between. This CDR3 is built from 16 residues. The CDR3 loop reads CASSLGPAGSNQPQHF. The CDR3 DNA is TGTGCCAGCAGCTTAGGGCCCGCAGGGAGCAATCAGCCCCAGCATTTT.

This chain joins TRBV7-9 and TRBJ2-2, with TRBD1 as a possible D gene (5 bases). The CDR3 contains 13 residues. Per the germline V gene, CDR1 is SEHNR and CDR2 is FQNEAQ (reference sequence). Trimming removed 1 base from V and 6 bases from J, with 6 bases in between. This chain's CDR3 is CASSLEGSGELFF. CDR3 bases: TGTGCCAGCAGCTTAGAGGGGTCCGGGGAGCTGTTTTTT. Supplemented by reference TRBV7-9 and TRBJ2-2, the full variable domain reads DTGVSQNPRHKITKRGQNVTFRCDPISEHNRLYWYRQTLGQGPEFLTYFQNEAQLEKSRLLSDRFSAERPKGSFSTLEIQRTEQGDSAMYLCASSLEGSGELFFGEGSRLTVL.

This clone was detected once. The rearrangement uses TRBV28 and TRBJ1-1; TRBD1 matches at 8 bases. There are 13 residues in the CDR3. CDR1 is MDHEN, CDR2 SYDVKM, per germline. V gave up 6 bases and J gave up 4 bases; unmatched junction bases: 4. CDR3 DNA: TGTGCCAGCAGCGGACAGGGCGTCACTGAAGCTTTCTTT. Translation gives CASSGQGVTEAFF.

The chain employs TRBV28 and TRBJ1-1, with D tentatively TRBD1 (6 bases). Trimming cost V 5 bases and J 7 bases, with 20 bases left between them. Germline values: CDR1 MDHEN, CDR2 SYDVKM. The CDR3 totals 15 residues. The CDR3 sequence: CASSIRTARGGEAFF. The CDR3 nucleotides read TGTGCCAGCAGTATACGGACAGCCCGTGGGGGTGAAGCTTTCTTT.

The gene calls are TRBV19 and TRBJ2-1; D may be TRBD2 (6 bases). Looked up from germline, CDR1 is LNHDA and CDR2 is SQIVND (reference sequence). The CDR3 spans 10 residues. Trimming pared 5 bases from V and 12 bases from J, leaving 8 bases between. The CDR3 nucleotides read TGTGCCAGTAGTGCGGGACGGCAGTTCTTC. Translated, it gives CASSAGRQFF.

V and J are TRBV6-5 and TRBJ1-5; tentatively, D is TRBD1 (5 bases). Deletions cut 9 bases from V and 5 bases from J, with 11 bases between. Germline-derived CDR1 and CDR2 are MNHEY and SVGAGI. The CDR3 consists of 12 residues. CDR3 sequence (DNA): TGTGCCAGGGTCGGGGGTGATCAGCCCCAGCATTTT. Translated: CARVGGDQPQHF.

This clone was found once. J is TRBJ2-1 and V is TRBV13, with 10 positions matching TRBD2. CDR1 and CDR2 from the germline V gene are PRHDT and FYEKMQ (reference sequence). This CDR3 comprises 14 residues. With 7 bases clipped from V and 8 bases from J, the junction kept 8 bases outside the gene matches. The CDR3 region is CASTPGLAPHEQFF. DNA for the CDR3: TGTGCCAGCACCCCGGGACTAGCGCCTCATGAGCAGTTCTTC.

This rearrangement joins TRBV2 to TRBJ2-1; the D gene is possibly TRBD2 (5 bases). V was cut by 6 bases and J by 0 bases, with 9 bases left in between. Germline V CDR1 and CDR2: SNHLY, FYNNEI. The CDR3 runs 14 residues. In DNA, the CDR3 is TGTGCCAGCAGGGAGGCGAGCTCCTACAATGAGCAGTTCTTC. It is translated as CASREASSYNEQFF.

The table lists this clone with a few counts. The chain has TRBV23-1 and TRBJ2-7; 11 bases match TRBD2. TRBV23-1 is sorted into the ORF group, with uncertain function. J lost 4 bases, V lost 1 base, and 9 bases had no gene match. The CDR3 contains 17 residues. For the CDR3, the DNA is TGCGCCAGCAGTCAATGGGAGGCTAGCGGGAGGTCATACGAGCAGTACTTC. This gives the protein CASSQWEASGRSYEQYF.